This TCR beta chain was sequenced during a study of T-cell reconstitution after alpha-beta-depleted transplantation in children. This clonotype appeared many times. It was with unique molecular identifiers that the TCRbeta library was prepared. From the PCR reads, TCRdb called clonotypes with MiXCR, one entry per CDR3 protein. The table shows more than 90,000 distinct CDR3 sequences, with 7.5% to 9.5% occurring only once. The germline CDR1 and CDR2 sequences are MGHRA and YSYEKL. Trimming took 1 base from V and 4 from J, leaving 11 bases between them. The CDR3 covers 15 residues. The source was PBMCs from the stem cell graft donor, collected from the stem cell graft. This TCR derives from a human donor who donated a stem cell graft to a child with congenital amegakaryocytic thrombocytopenia. This sequence joins TRBV4-1 and TRBJ2-1; maybe TRBD2 (6 bases). The CDR3 sequence is CASSQAGGGYNEQFF. For the CDR3, the DNA is TGCGCCAGCAGCCAAGCCGGGGGAGGTTACAATGAGCAGTTCTTC.